This T cell receptor beta chain was captured by sequencing in a study of cytomegalovirus exposure and HLA in healthy donors. Whole-study results and caveats: In a later analysis, TCR beta V- and J-gene trimming was associated with a missense DCLRE1C variant. After further analysis at a later stage, roughly 16,000 TCR beta sequences were associated with HLA alleles at 0.05 false discovery rate.

Germline V CDR1 and CDR2: MRHNA, SNTAGT. This CDR3 contains 14 residues. The germline V and J ends were trimmed by 6 bases and 5 bases, with 16 bases remaining between them. The PCR made use of 60 Vbeta and 13 Jbeta primers. Profiling relied on immunoSEQ multiplex PCR, and the TCRdb table lists in-frame clones only, not all of them. This sample yields roughly 130,000 clones, of which 73% are seen a single time; about 2.1% belongs to the top ten. Concerning this clone: Its antigen is not identified.

The source is a woman between 40 and 50 years old in good health and CMV-seropositive. The rearrangement uses TRBV6-4 and TRBJ1-1; D not resolved. Sequencing input: PBMCs. Written as DNA, the CDR3 is TGTGCCAGCAGAGAATCCGGCGGCGGGACTGAAGCTTTCTTT. Translated: CASRESGGGTEAFF.